Below are 21 T cell receptor beta chains sequenced from a single sample in a study of pediatric ulcerative colitis. The rectum was sampled with one to two pinch biopsies at colonoscopy. Repertoires were generated with immunoSEQ multiplex PCR, while TCRdb's copy carries only in-frame clones and drops some. The sample includes 15,000 to 20,000 clones, 70% to 80% of them seen just once. The sample consisted of gut tissue. These receptors were collected from a boy aged 5-17 years who was a control in a study of pediatric ulcerative colitis.

The sample holds a few counts of this clone. The chain combines TRBV5-6 with TRBJ2-5; D is undetermined. This CDR3 region has 11 residues. The V end was cut by 4 bases, the J end by 2 bases, with 3 bases between. The germline CDR1 and CDR2 sequences are SGHDT and YYEEEE. CDR3 in DNA: TGTGCCAGCAGCGAGCAAGAGACCCAGTACTTC. Its translation: CASSEQETQYF.

The rearrangement links TRBV7-9 to TRBJ2-7; TRBD1 aligns across 11 bases. CDR1 is SEHNR, CDR2 FQNEAQ, per germline (reference sequence). V lost 5 bases to trimming and J lost 4 bases; unmatched junction nucleotides: 4. This CDR3 is built from 14 residues. In DNA form, the CDR3 reads TGTGCCAGCAGCCGGACAGGGGGCTTGTACGAGCAGTACTTC. It encodes CASSRTGGLYEQYF.

This clone was detected a few times. J is TRBJ1-1 and V is TRBV7-3; weak D call: TRBD1 (6 bases). The ends were cut back, 5 bases at V and 6 bases at J, with 16 bases in the middle. Germline values: CDR1 SGHTA, CDR2 FQGTGA. This CDR3 region has 14 residues. CDR3 bases: TGTGCCAGCAGCATACGGGGGCGTAGGTCTGAAGCTTTCTTT. Translated: CASSIRGRRSEAFF.

This clone is medium-sized within its sample. This sequence joins TRBV29-1 and TRBJ2-2, with 10 bases matching TRBD2. This CDR3 region has 15 residues. V lost 5 bases, J lost 5 bases, and 8 bases stayed unmatched. CDR1 is SQVTM and CDR2 is ANQGSEA in the germline V gene. The CDR3 DNA reads TGCAGCGTTAGTAGCGGGGGGTTCCATACCGGGGAGCTGTTTTTT. Translated, it gives CSVSSGGFHTGELFF.

This chain links TRBV15 with TRBJ1-5; TRBD1 might be the D (5 bases). Germline V gene data show CDR1 as LNHNV and CDR2 as YYDKDF (reference sequence). This CDR3 has 16 residues. Deletions cut 0 bases from V and 5 bases from J, with 14 bases between. In DNA form, the CDR3 reads TGTGCCACCAGCAGAGATCGGTCGGGGGTGGATCAGCCCCAGCATTTT. This codes for CATSRDRSGVDQPQHF. The full variable domain, rest sourced from reference TRBV15 and TRBJ1-5, is DAMVIQNPRYQVTQFGKPVTLSCSQTLNHNVMYWYQQKSSQAPKLLFHYYDKDFNNEADTPDNFQSRRPNTSFCFLDIRSPGLGDTAMYLCATSRDRSGVDQPQHFGDGTRLSIL.

As concerns this clone: A read error may produce the germline difference seen at one junction end. This specimen includes other DNA sequences encoding the same CDR3. This chain joins TRBV2 and TRBJ2-3, with 7 bases lining up with TRBD2. This CDR3 is 16 amino acids long. Germline V gene data show CDR1 as SNHLY and CDR2 as FYNNEI. The CDR3 sequence is CASTTRASGFTDTQYF. CDR3 nucleotide sequence: TGTGCCAGCACCACCAGGGCTAGCGGTTTCACAGATACACAGTATTTT.

The chain joins TRBV5-4 to TRBJ1-2; the D gene is possibly TRBD1 (5 bases). CDR3 length equals 15 residues. V was clipped by 4 bases and J by 6 bases, with 19 bases between them. In germline, CDR1 is SGHNT, CDR2 YYREEE (reference sequence). The CDR3 protein is CASSAGLQEGHGYTF. DNA of the CDR3: TGTGCCAGCAGCGCGGGCCTACAGGAGGGTCATGGCTACACCTTC.

The chain carries TRBV14 and TRBJ1-1; TRBD1 matches 7 bases. This CDR3 is 15 amino acids long. After removal of 4 bases from V and 1 base from J, the junction contained 6 bases not matched to a gene. Germline lookup yields CDR1 SGHDN and CDR2 FVKESK. CDR3 loop: CASSPTGTANTEAFF. The DNA of the CDR3 is TGTGCCAGCAGCCCTACCGGGACAGCGAACACTGAAGCTTTCTTT.

V gene TRBV2 combines with J gene TRBJ2-2; D is ambiguous. The germline V and J ends were trimmed by 6 bases and 1 base, with 3 bases remaining between them. CDR3 size: 12 residues. CDR1 and CDR2 from the germline V gene are SNHLY and FYNNEI. In DNA form, the CDR3 reads TGTGCCAGCAGGCAGAACACCGGGGAGCTGTTTTTT. Translated, it gives CASRQNTGELFF.

The chain combines TRBV7-3 with TRBJ2-2; D is possibly TRBD1 (5 bases). Trimming took 5 bases from V and 3 from J, leaving 13 bases between them. CDR1 and CDR2 (germline): SGHTA, FQGTGA. The CDR3 covers 15 residues. Here the CDR3 DNA reads TGTGCCAGCAGCCCAGGAACAGGCGACACCGGGGAGCTGTTTTTT. It codes for CASSPGTGDTGELFF.

The DNA for the CDR3 is TGTGCCTGGAGTGTATCCAGGGAGGGCGGCTACACCTTC. Translating it yields CAWSVSREGGYTF. The chain links TRBV30 to TRBJ1-2, with D possibly being TRBD1 (5 bases). Per the germline V gene, CDR1 is GTSNPN and CDR2 is SVGIG (reference sequence). The CDR3 length is 13 residues. Trimming shortened V by 0 bases and J by 8 bases, and 13 bases separated the two germline ends.

This clone showed up just a few times. The genes are TRBV5-4 and TRBJ2-1; D unclear. The V gene lost 7 bases and the J gene lost 9 bases, with 11 bases spanning the gap. Germline CDR1 reads SGHNT; CDR2 reads YYREEE (reference sequence). The CDR3 consists of 11 residues. The CDR3 reads CASGPTAEQFF. CDR3 nucleotides: TGTGCCAGCGGGCCCACGGCTGAGCAGTTCTTC.

J is TRBJ2-2 and V is TRBV19, with 7 bases matching TRBD1. Per the germline V gene, CDR1 is LNHDA and CDR2 is SQIVND (reference sequence). This CDR3 contains 14 residues. V shed 6 bases, J shed 4 bases, and the junction held 5 bases outside the gene matches. CDR3 loop: CASSFGTATGELFF. CDR3 DNA sequence: TGTGCCAGTAGCTTTGGGACAGCCACCGGGGAGCTGTTTTTT.

The chain is built from TRBV7-9 and TRBJ2-1; the match to TRBD1 covers 7 bases. Per the germline V gene, CDR1 is SEHNR and CDR2 is FQNEAQ (reference sequence). Trimming removed 6 bases from V and 8 bases from J; junction bases left unmatched: 10. CDR3 size: 14 residues. CDR3 residues: CASSTLTGVYEQFF. The CDR3 nucleotides are TGTGCCAGCAGTACCCTCACAGGGGTCTATGAGCAGTTCTTC.

The V gene is TRBV5-6, the J gene TRBJ1-1, with 7 bases aligning to TRBD1. Trimming at V came to 5 bases and at J to 9 bases, leaving 10 bases not matched to a gene. The CDR3 has 13 amino acids. From germline, CDR1 is SGHDT and CDR2 YYEEEE. The CDR3 loop reads CASRISDRAQAFF. CDR3 coding DNA: TGTGCCAGCAGGATCTCAGACAGGGCCCAAGCTTTCTTT.

V gene TRBV5-8 combines with J gene TRBJ1-3, with D uncertain. This CDR3 spans 11 amino acids. V lost 5 bases and J 7 bases, leaving 7 bases between the germline ends. Germline CDR1 SGHTS, CDR2 YDEGEE. The chain's CDR3 is CASSARNTIYF. The CDR3 nucleotides are TGTGCCAGCAGTGCCAGGAACACCATATATTTT.

The V and J genes are TRBV10-3 and TRBJ2-7; TRBD2 might be the D (5 bases). From germline, CDR1 is ENHRY and CDR2 SYGVKD. Trimming shortened V by 6 bases and J by 5 bases, and 20 bases separated the two germline ends. This CDR3 comprises 15 residues. The CDR3 protein is CAISTRADFVDEQYF. CDR3 nucleotide sequence: TGTGCCATCAGCACACGCGCGGACTTCGTAGACGAGCAGTACTTC.

As concerns this clone: The sample carries other DNA sequences with the same CDR3. The chain couples TRBV5-1 to TRBJ2-2, with D uncertain. Per germline, CDR1 SGHRS and CDR2 YFSETQ. V was clipped by 5 bases and J by 3 bases, with 14 bases between them. CDR3 length: 15 residues. Written as DNA, the CDR3 is TGCGCCAGCAGGTCGGCGGTTGTCGACACCGGGGAGCTGTTTTTT. Protein: CASRSAVVDTGELFF.

The chain combines TRBV25-1 with TRBJ2-3, with D perhaps TRBD1 (5 bases). Germline CDR1 MGHDK, CDR2 SYGVNS. CDR3 size: 15 residues. The V end was cut by 5 bases, the J end by 3 bases, with 15 bases between. The CDR3 nucleotides read TGTGCCAGCAGTCTTCCCGACAGCAGAACAGATACGCAGTATTTT. As protein: CASSLPDSRTDTQYF. Supplemented by reference TRBV25-1 and TRBJ2-3, the full variable domain reads EADIYQTPRYLVIGTGKKITLECSQTMGHDKMYWYQQDPGMELHLIHYSYGVNSTEKGDLSSESTVSRIRTEHFPLTLESARPSHTSQYLCASSLPDSRTDTQYFGPGTRLTVL.

This clone was seen a few times. The genes are TRBV7-2 and TRBJ2-3; no firm D call. V was clipped by 5 bases and J by 0 bases, with 3 bases between them. The CDR3 is 12 amino acids. CDR1 and CDR2 (germline): SGHTA, FQGNSA. In DNA, the CDR3 is TGTGCCAGCAGCATGAGCACAGATACGCAGTATTTT. Its protein is CASSMSTDTQYF.

The J gene is TRBJ2-1, the V gene TRBV5-6; maybe TRBD1 (6 bases). This CDR3 has 14 amino acids. Germline V gives CDR1 SGHDT, CDR2 YYEEEE. Trimming took off 1 base at V and 5 bases at J, with 10 bases between the two ends. The CDR3 region has the DNA TGTGCCAGCAGCTTGCCGGGACACAACAATGAGCAGTTCTTC. As protein: CASSLPGHNNEQFF.